These T cell receptor beta chains were read from a single sample in a study of T cell responses to AZD1222 COVID-19 vaccine. The repertoire was sequenced with immunoSEQ multiplex PCR; TCRdb's copy has only in-frame clones and lacks some. The sample has fewer than 120,000 clones, approximately 85% seen once. Sequencing used peripheral blood, obtained on day 0 of AZD1222 vaccination. The receptors were gathered from an adult in good health. Both conserved end residues are trimmed from each CDR3. Each record gives: clone size, J gene, V gene, CDR3 protein. Clone size, where shown, is once, few, many, or a class for clones that have expanded.

. TRBJ1-3 TRBV9 ASSGGIGGLSRNTIY
once TRBJ1-4 TRBV18 ASSPRRGENEKLF
few TRBJ2-2 TRBV5-1 ASSPNGRELF
few TRBJ1-5 TRBV28 ASSRFGRASNQPQH
. TRBJ1-5 TRBV30 AWSPEGNQPQH
. TRBJ2-7 TRBV5-4 ASSLGQGNYEQY
. TRBJ1-2 TRBV5-5 ASSPGGGYT
once TRBJ1-6 TRBV9 ASSVVSGNDSPLH
. TRBJ2-2 TRBV2 ASRGQGAKAGELF
few TRBJ2-7 TRBV19 ASSTTGRTYEQY
. TRBJ1-1 TRBV18 ASSPFLSTAMNTEAF
once TRBJ1-6 TRBV20-1 SASPGGSYNSPLH